This T cell receptor (beta chain) was retrieved from a study of CD8 T cells in Susac syndrome. Study at large: When their blood was taken, the Susac syndrome patients had either not yet had any therapy, were taking corticosteroids, or were taking intravenous immunoglobulin alone.

The germline V gene encodes CDR1 MNHEY and CDR2 SVGAGI. The CDR3 runs 13 residues. Between the trimmed V and J ends, which lost 6 bases and 1 base, there was a span of 10 bases. Random hexamers were used to reverse transcribe roughly 0.45 to 1 ug of RNA. A single record per CDR3 protein comes from TCRdb applying MiXCR to the immunoSEQ multiplex PCR reads. The profile shows tens of thousands of distinct CDR3 sequences, approximately 93% of them singletons. The sample was CD8+ T cells from PBMCs. The V call is TRBV6-5, the J call TRBJ2-7; D ambiguous. The sequence was obtained from a human donor with Susac syndrome. This CDR3 reads CASRNLNSYEQYF. In DNA form, the CDR3 reads TGTGCCAGCAGAAACCTTAATTCCTACGAGCAGTACTTC.